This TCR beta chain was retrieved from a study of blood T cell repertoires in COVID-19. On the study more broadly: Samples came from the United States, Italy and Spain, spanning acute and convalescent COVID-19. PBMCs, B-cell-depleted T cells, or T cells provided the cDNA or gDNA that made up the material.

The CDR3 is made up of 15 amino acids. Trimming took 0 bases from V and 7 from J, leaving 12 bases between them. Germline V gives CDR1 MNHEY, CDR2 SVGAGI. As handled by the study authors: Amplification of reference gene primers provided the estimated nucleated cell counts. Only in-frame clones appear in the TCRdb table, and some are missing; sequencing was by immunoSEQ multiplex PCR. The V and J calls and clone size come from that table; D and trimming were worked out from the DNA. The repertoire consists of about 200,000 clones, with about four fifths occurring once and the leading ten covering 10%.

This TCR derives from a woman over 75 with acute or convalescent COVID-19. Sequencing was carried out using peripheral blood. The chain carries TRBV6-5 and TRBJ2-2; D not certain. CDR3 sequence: CASSYSNRVHGELFF. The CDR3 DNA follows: TGTGCCAGCAGTTACTCGAACAGAGTACACGGGGAGCTGTTTTTT.